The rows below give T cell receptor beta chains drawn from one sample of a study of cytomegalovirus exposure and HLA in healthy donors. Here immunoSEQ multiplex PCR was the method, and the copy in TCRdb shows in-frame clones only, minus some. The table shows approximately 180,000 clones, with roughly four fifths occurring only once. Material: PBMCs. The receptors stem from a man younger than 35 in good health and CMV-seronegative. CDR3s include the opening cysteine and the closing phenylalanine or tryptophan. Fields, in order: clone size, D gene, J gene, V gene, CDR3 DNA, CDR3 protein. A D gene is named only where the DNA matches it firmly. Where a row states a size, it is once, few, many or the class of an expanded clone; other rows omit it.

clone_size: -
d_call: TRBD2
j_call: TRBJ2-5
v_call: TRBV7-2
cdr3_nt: TGTGCCAGCAGCTTAGTAGGACTAGCGGGAGGCCAAGAGACCCAGTACTTC
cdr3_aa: CASSLVGLAGGQETQYF

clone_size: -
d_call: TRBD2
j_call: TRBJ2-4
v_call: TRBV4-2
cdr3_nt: TGTGCCAGCAGCCAAGAAGGGACTAGCGGGAATGTAAAAAACATTCAGTACTTC
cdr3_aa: CASSQEGTSGNVKNIQYF

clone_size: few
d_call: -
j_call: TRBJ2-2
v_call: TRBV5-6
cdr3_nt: TGTGCCAGCAGCTTGATGACAGACCGCGAGCTGTTTTTT
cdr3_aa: CASSLMTDRELFF

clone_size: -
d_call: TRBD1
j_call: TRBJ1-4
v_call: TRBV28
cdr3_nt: TGTGCCAGCAGTCTCCTTCCGGGACAGGGGAGTGAAAAACTGTTTTTT
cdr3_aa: CASSLLPGQGSEKLFF

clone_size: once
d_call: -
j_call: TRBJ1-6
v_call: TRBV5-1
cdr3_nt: TGCGCCAGCAGCTTGGATTCAGGGGCCGATTCACCCCTCCACTTT
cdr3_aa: CASSLDSGADSPLHF

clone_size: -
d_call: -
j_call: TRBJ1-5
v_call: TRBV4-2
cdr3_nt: TGTGCCAGCTCCTTCGGGGTTCATAGCAATCAGCCCCAGCATTTT
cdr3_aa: CASSFGVHSNQPQHF

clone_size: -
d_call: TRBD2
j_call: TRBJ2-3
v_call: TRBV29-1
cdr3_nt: TGCAGCGCTAAGCGGGAGGACACAGATACGCAGTATTTT
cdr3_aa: CSAKREDTDTQYF

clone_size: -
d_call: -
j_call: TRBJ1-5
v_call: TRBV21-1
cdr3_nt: TGTGCCAGCAGCAACTTCGCCCGGGACAGGGACTTTAGTTTAGGTCAGCCCCAGCATTTT
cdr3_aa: CASSNFARDRDFSLGQPQHF

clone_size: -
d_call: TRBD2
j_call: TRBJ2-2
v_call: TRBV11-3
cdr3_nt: TGTGCCAGCAGCTTAGGTTCCGGGACTAGCGGGACTTTTACCGGGGAGCTGTTTTTT
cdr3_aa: CASSLGSGTSGTFTGELFF

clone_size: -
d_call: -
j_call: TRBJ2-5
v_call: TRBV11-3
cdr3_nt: TGTGCCAGCAGCCGGGAATTGGGGGAGACCCAGTACTTC
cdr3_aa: CASSRELGETQYF

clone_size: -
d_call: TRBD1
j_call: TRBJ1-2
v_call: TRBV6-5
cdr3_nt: TGTGCCAGCAGTTACACCAGGGGGCGGGATGGCTACACCTTC
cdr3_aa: CASSYTRGRDGYTF

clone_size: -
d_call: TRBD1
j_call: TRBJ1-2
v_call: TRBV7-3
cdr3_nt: TGTGCCAGCAGCCAAGCAGGGGGCGGTGGCTACACCTTC
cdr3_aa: CASSQAGGGGYTF

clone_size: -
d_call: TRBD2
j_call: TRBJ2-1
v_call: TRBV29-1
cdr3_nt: TGCAGCGTCAAAGCGGGGGGACTAGCGGAGTCGCAGTTCTTC
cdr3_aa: CSVKAGGLAESQFF

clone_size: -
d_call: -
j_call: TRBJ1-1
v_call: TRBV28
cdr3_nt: TGTGCCAGCAGGGACGGGGGCACTGAAGCTTTCTTT
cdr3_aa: CASRDGGTEAFF

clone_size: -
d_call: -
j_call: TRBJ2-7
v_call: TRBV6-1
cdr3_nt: TGTGCCAGCATACTCACGGGGGAGCAGTACTTC
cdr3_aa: CASILTGEQYF